The T cell receptor (beta chain) under discussion was sequenced for a study of cytomegalovirus exposure and HLA in healthy donors. General study results and limits: A missense variant in DCLRE1C was later tied to TCR beta V- and J-gene trimming.

As concerns this clone: The antigen is undetermined.

Trimming stripped 2 bases from V and 10 bases from J, with 12 bases between. The CDR3 has 12 residues. Germline lookup yields CDR1 SGHRS and CDR2 YFSETQ. The study ran its PCR with 60 Vbeta and 13 Jbeta primers. The repertoire was sequenced with immunoSEQ multiplex PCR; TCRdb's copy has only in-frame clones and lacks some. The table records roughly 160,000 clones, 75% to 90% of them present only once. This clonotype was obtained from a boy aged 2-9 years in good health and CMV-seronegative. The J gene is TRBJ1-2, the V gene TRBV5-1; possible D gene TRBD1, 6 bases. Sequenced sample: PBMCs. The CDR3: CASSLKQGNYTF. CDR3 in DNA: TGCGCCAGCAGCTTAAAACAGGGTAACTACACCTTC. Using reference TRBV5-1 and TRBJ1-2 for the parts outside the CDR3, the full variable domain is KAGVTQTPRYLIKTRGQQVTLSCSPISGHRSVSWYQQTPGQGLQFLFEYFSETQRNKGNFPGRFSGRQFSNSRSEMNVSTLELGDSALYLCASSLKQGNYTFGSGTRLTVV.